The next 32 T cell receptor beta chains were all read from a single sample in a study of identical twins. TCRdb re-analysed the 5' RACE reads in MiXCR, keeping a single row per CDR3 protein. The table shows 400,000 to 500,000 distinct CDR3 sequences, with about a fifth occurring only once. Sequenced sample: naive T cells sorted from blood. The receptors here all came from a man aged 45-60 years in good health.

V usage is TRBV4-2 and J usage is TRBJ2-3; 8 bases line up with TRBD2. CDR1 is LGHNA and CDR2 is YNFKEQ in the germline V gene. The CDR3 length is 15 residues. V lost 5 bases and J lost 8; bases outside the gene matches: 12. This CDR3 is CASSGRGSGVGTQYF. The DNA of the CDR3 is TGTGCCAGCAGCGGGCGAGGTAGCGGGGTCGGTACGCAGTATTTT.

This clonotype was seen at least ten times. The V gene is TRBV7-9, the J gene TRBJ2-1; 10 nucleotides line up with TRBD1. In germline, CDR1 is SEHNR, CDR2 FQNEAQ (reference sequence). This CDR3 is 17 amino acids long. The junction had 6 bases not matched to a gene; V was cut back by 4 bases and J by 0 bases. CDR3 DNA sequence: TGTGCCAGCAGCTACCCGGGACAGGGGCGCTCCTACAATGAGCAGTTCTTC. It is translated as CASSYPGQGRSYNEQFF. Complete variable domain (other parts from reference TRBV7-9 and TRBJ2-1): DTGVSQNPRHKITKRGQNVTFRCDPISEHNRLYWYRQTLGQGPEFLTYFQNEAQLEKSRLLSDRFSAERPKGSFSTLEIQRTEQGDSAMYLCASSYPGQGRSYNEQFFGPGTRLTVL.

This clonotype was seen a handful of times. This sequence joins TRBV3-1 and TRBJ1-1, with 8 bases that match TRBD1. This CDR3 is 15 amino acids long. V lost 4 bases and J lost 11; bases outside the gene matches: 15. Looked up from germline, CDR1 is LGHDT and CDR2 is YNNKEL (reference sequence). For the CDR3, the DNA is TGTGCCAGCAGCCCGTACGGGACAGGTCGGGTGGTGGCTTTCTTT. Translation gives CASSPYGTGRVVAFF.

This clonotype was recorded at least ten times. The chain carries TRBV7-2 and TRBJ2-4; D is unclear. This CDR3 is 13 amino acids long. Germline V gene data show CDR1 as SGHTA and CDR2 as FQGNSA. V lost 2 bases to trimming and J lost 8 bases, with 10 bases between them. CDR3 sequence (DNA): TGTGCCAGCAGCTTAAGGACCGGAGACATTCAGTACTTC. It translates to CASSLRTGDIQYF. Combining the CDR3 with reference TRBV7-2 and TRBJ2-4 gives the whole variable domain GAGVSQSPSNKVTEKGKDVELRCDPISGHTALYWYRQSLGQGLEFLIYFQGNSAPDKSGLPSDRFSAERTGGSVSTLTIQRTQQEDSAVYLCASSLRTGDIQYFGAGTRLSVL.

The CDR3 loop reads CASSPSPGVSYEQYF. CDR3 coding DNA: TGCGCCAGCAGCCCCTCCCCAGGTGTTTCCTACGAGCAGTACTTC. This rearrangement joins TRBV4-3 to TRBJ2-7; D is uncertain. V dropped 4 bases and J dropped 1 base, with 14 bases sitting between them. This CDR3 has 15 amino acids. The germline V gene encodes CDR1 LGHNA and CDR2 YSLEER.

This sequence joins TRBV7-2 and TRBJ2-1, with D perhaps matching TRBD2 (5 bases). With 1 base removed from V and 1 base from J, the gap between germline ends came to 11 bases. This CDR3 comprises 16 residues. The germline CDR1 and CDR2 sequences are SGHTA and FQGNSA. This CDR3 reads CASSLGVGGSYNEQFF. CDR3 bases: TGTGCCAGCAGCTTAGGCGTAGGAGGATCCTACAATGAGCAGTTCTTC.

This clonotype was seen at least ten times. The CDR3 loop reads CASSLDFLPEYEQYF. CDR3 DNA sequence: TGCGCCAGCAGCTTGGATTTCTTACCAGAGTACGAGCAGTACTTC. This rearrangement joins TRBV5-1 to TRBJ2-7; D is undetermined. V was trimmed by 0 bases and J by 4 bases, leaving 14 bases between them. The CDR3 runs 15 residues. Per germline, CDR1 SGHRS and CDR2 YFSETQ.

This clonotype was detected ten times or more. This chain connects TRBV29-1 to TRBJ2-7; TRBD1 might be the D (6 bases). The CDR3 contains 12 residues. Trimming pared 0 bases from V and 9 bases from J, leaving 12 bases between. CDR1 and CDR2 from the germline V gene are SQVTM and ANQGSEA. The chain's CDR3 is CSVEDGQPGQYF. DNA of the CDR3: TGCAGCGTTGAAGACGGACAGCCGGGGCAGTACTTC.

In its sample, this clonotype was seen many times. Germline is not matched at one junction end, which may reflect a read error. The chain employs TRBV20-1 and TRBJ2-4; 8 bases fit TRBD2. Germline V gene lookup returns CDR1 DFQATT and CDR2 SNEGSKA (reference sequence). The CDR3 totals 14 residues. CDR3 DNA sequence: TGCAGTGCCCCAGCCGGGGGGGCCACAAACATTCAGTACTTC. Translation gives CSAPAGGATNIQYF.

This clonotype appeared a few times. The chain recombines TRBV14 with TRBJ2-5, with 8 bases that match TRBD1. Per the germline V gene, CDR1 is SGHDN and CDR2 is FVKESK. V gave up 1 base and J gave up 5 bases; unmatched junction bases: 6. The CDR3 runs 15 residues. Written as DNA, the CDR3 is TGTGCCAGCAGCCAAGGGCCAGGGGGCAAGGAGACCCAGTACTTC. It specifies CASSQGPGGKETQYF.

This clonotype was detected only a few times. The V gene is TRBV6-2 or TRBV6-3, the J gene TRBJ1-5; TRBD1 is a possible D gene (5 bases). Germline V gives CDR1 MNHEY, CDR2 SVGEGT. V dropped 8 bases and J dropped 3 bases, with 17 bases sitting between them. The CDR3 spans 15 residues. CDR3 nucleotide sequence: TGTGCCAGCCGAACGGGGCAGGGCCCCAATCAGCCCCAGCATTTT. Its protein product is CASRTGQGPNQPQHF.

This clonotype was recorded at least ten times. This chain uses TRBV3-1 with TRBJ2-2; a possible D gene is TRBD1 (5 bases). The V gene lost 4 bases and the J gene lost 6 bases, with 12 bases spanning the gap. The V gene's germline CDR1 is LGHDT and CDR2 YNNKEL (reference sequence). The CDR3 spans 14 residues. The CDR3 protein is CASSLIQGSGELFF. The CDR3 nucleotides read TGTGCCAGCAGCCTAATTCAGGGCTCCGGGGAGCTGTTTTTT.

V usage is TRBV4-1 and J usage is TRBJ2-7; no clear D. This CDR3 contains 15 residues. Trimming shortened V by 0 bases and J by 0 bases, and 9 bases separated the two germline ends. Germline V lookup: CDR1 MGHRA, CDR2 YSYEKL. The CDR3 region is CASSQDRMSSYEQYF. CDR3 DNA: TGCGCCAGCAGCCAAGACAGGATGAGCTCCTACGAGCAGTACTTC.

This clonotype appeared many times. The genes are TRBV10-3 and TRBJ2-3; 12 bases are shared with TRBD2. Germline trimming cut 6 bases from V and 5 bases from J; bases unmatched to any gene: 6. This CDR3 has 15 residues. The V gene's germline CDR1 is ENHRY and CDR2 SYGVKD. The CDR3 sequence: CAIRDGTSGRDTQYF. CDR3 in DNA: TGTGCCATCAGAGACGGGACTAGCGGGCGAGATACGCAGTATTTT.

The chain has TRBV5-6 and TRBJ2-2; 8 bases map to TRBD2. The CDR3 contains 15 residues. The ends lost 3 bases at V and 4 bases at J; junction bases unmatched: 5. CDR1 and CDR2 (germline): SGHDT, YYEEEE. CDR3: CASSWTSLVTGELFF. The DNA for the CDR3 is TGTGCCAGCAGCTGGACTAGCTTGGTCACCGGGGAGCTGTTTTTT.

The sample holds many counts of this clonotype. This chain connects TRBV20-1 to TRBJ1-6; TRBD1 is a possible D gene (5 bases). The V and J ends lost 0 bases and 7 bases respectively, with 16 bases between them. From germline, CDR1 is DFQATT and CDR2 SNEGSKA (reference sequence). The CDR3 extends over 16 amino acids. The CDR3: CSARDFRRARNSPLHF. In DNA form, the CDR3 reads TGCAGTGCTAGAGATTTTCGCAGGGCACGCAATTCACCCCTCCACTTT.

The V gene is TRBV10-2, the J gene TRBJ2-6, with a weak D call TRBD1 (6 bases). The length of the CDR3 is 15 residues. V lost 5 bases and J lost 1, with 9 bases in between. From germline, CDR1 is WSHSY and CDR2 SAAADI. This CDR3 is CASSNRASGANVLTF. The CDR3 nucleotides read TGCGCCAGCAGTAACAGGGCTTCTGGGGCCAACGTCCTGACTTTC.

This clonotype was seen many times. The chain joins TRBV5-1 to TRBJ2-7; no clear D. Germline V gene sequence: CDR1 SGHRS, CDR2 YFSETQ. The CDR3 covers 13 residues. The V end lost 2 bases, the J end lost 2 bases, and 8 bases lay between the germline ends. The DNA for the CDR3 is TGCGCCAGCAGCTTTTCACATACCTACGAGCAGTACTTC. Its translation: CASSFSHTYEQYF. Full variable domain (rest looked up from reference TRBV5-1 and TRBJ2-7): KAGVTQTPRYLIKTRGQQVTLSCSPISGHRSVSWYQQTPGQGLQFLFEYFSETQRNKGNFPGRFSGRQFSNSRSEMNVSTLELGDSALYLCASSFSHTYEQYFGPGTRLTVT.

This chain joins TRBV5-1 and TRBJ2-1; D possibly corresponds to TRBD2 (6 bases). The CDR3 totals 17 residues. Germline loops: CDR1 SGHRS, CDR2 YFSETQ. With 0 bases removed from V and 0 bases from J, the gap between germline ends came to 13 bases. The CDR3, as DNA: TGCGCCAGCAGCTTGGGGGCGGGGTACGTCTCCTACAATGAGCAGTTCTTC. Protein sequence: CASSLGAGYVSYNEQFF.

This clonotype was seen ten or more times. The V gene is TRBV9, the J gene TRBJ2-1; D is unresolved. Trimming stripped 3 bases from V and 6 bases from J, with 10 bases between. The CDR3 has 13 residues. CDR1 is SGDLS, CDR2 YYNGEE, per germline. CDR3 amino acids: CASSDPARNEQFF. The CDR3 DNA is TGTGCCAGCAGCGACCCGGCGCGCAATGAGCAGTTCTTC. The full variable domain, in which reference TRBV9 and TRBJ2-1 provide the parts outside the CDR3, is DSGVTQTPKHLITATGQRVTLRCSPRSGDLSVYWYQQSLDQGLQFLIQYYNGEERAKGNILERFSAQQFPDLHSELNLSSLELGDSALYFCASSDPARNEQFFGPGTRLTVL.

The chain combines TRBV12-3 or TRBV12-4 with TRBJ2-1; unclear D gene. V lost 4 bases, J lost 9 bases, and 16 bases lay in between. The length of the CDR3 is 14 residues. The CDR3 here is CASSSVSRGLEQFF. The DNA of the CDR3 is TGTGCCAGCAGTTCAGTGAGCCGAGGCCTTGAGCAGTTCTTC.

This CDR3 is CASSESWTVDGGTQYF. CDR3 bases: TGCGCCAGCAGTGAGTCTTGGACCGTTGATGGTGGGACCCAGTACTTC. The chain carries TRBV10-1 and TRBJ2-5; D not resolved. CDR1 and CDR2 (germline): WNHNN, SYGVQD (reference sequence). The ends were cut back, 0 bases at V and 7 bases at J, with 18 bases in the middle. The CDR3 runs to 16 residues.

Ten or more counts support this clonotype. The chain couples TRBV3-1 to TRBJ2-3; D possibly corresponds to TRBD1 (5 bases). The CDR3 is made up of 13 amino acids. V was clipped by 4 bases and J by 4 bases, with 9 bases between them. CDR1 is LGHDT and CDR2 is YNNKEL in the germline V gene (reference sequence). This chain's CDR3 is CASSRQGADTQYF. The DNA for the CDR3 is TGTGCCAGCAGCCGTCAGGGTGCAGATACGCAGTATTTT.

This clonotype was found a few times. The chain employs TRBV23-1 and TRBJ2-7, with 8 bases fitting TRBD1. TRBV23-1 belongs to the ORF category, with a function that is uncertain. Germline trimming cut 2 bases from V and 8 bases from J; bases unmatched to any gene: 5. The CDR3 covers 13 residues. CDR3 nucleotide sequence: TGCGCCAGCAGTCAACGACAGGGGCTGAAGCAGTACTTC. Amino acid sequence: CASSQRQGLKQYF.

The chain is built from TRBV4-1 and TRBJ2-7; TRBD1 aligns across 8 bases. The germline V gene encodes CDR1 MGHRA and CDR2 YSYEKL. V was clipped by 1 base and J by 4 bases; unmatched bases: 6. The CDR3 is 15 amino acids. CDR3 loop: CASSQVQQGAYEQYF. The CDR3 nucleotides read TGCGCCAGCAGCCAAGTCCAGCAGGGGGCGTACGAGCAGTACTTC.

This clonotype was detected a few times. With a much larger clone just one base away, this may be a read error. The chain combines TRBV4-3 with TRBJ2-7; the match to TRBD1 covers 7 bases. The length of the CDR3 is 14 residues. Trimming at V came to 0 bases and at J to 2 bases, leaving 1 base not matched to a gene. Germline CDR1 and CDR2: LGHNA and YSLEER. CDR3 DNA: TGCGCCAGCAGCCAAGAGACAGGGACCTACGAGCAGTACTTC. It yields the protein CASSQETGTYEQYF.

This clonotype showed up just a few times. The genes are TRBV29-1 and TRBJ2-2; D may match TRBD1 or TRBD2 (6 bases each). Per the germline V gene, CDR1 is SQVTM and CDR2 is ANQGSEA. The V end lost 7 bases, the J end lost 3 bases, and 18 bases lay between the germline ends. The CDR3 runs to 15 residues. The CDR3 DNA follows: TGCAGCGCTGGGGGGCGGAAGTGGGACACCGGGGAGCTGTTTTTT. Amino acids: CSAGGRKWDTGELFF.

The V gene is TRBV3-1, the J gene TRBJ1-3; no firm D call. The ends were cut back, 1 base at V and 0 bases at J, with 13 bases in the middle. CDR1 is LGHDT, CDR2 YNNKEL, per germline (reference sequence). The CDR3 loop spans 17 amino acids. The CDR3 nucleotides read TGTGCCAGCAGCCAAGGCATCACCGACGGCTCTGGAAACACCATATATTTT. This codes for CASSQGITDGSGNTIYF.

The chain uses TRBV4-3 and TRBJ1-1, with D perhaps matching TRBD1 (6 bases). CDR3 length equals 15 residues. The V and J ends lost 1 base and 1 base respectively, with 10 bases between them. Germline lookup yields CDR1 LGHNA and CDR2 YSLEER. CDR3 loop: CASSQGQDKNTEAFF. CDR3 nucleotides: TGCGCCAGCAGCCAAGGACAGGACAAGAACACTGAAGCTTTCTTT.

Only one count was recorded for this clonotype. The chain carries TRBV6-5 and TRBJ2-7, with 9 bases matching TRBD1. This CDR3 region has 17 residues. Germline V gene data show CDR1 as MNHEY and CDR2 as SVGAGI. With 0 bases clipped from V and 2 bases from J, the junction kept 8 bases outside the gene matches. Written as DNA, the CDR3 is TGTGCCAGCAGTTACTCGAAGAGGTGGACAGGGGCCTACGAGCAGTACTTC. This translates into CASSYSKRWTGAYEQYF.

A note on this clonotype: This may be a read error: a much more frequent sequence differs by one nucleotide. The rearrangement links TRBV9 to TRBJ2-3, with 7 nucleotides matching TRBD2. The germline gives CDR1 SGDLS, CDR2 YYNGEE. J gave up 0 bases and V 0 bases, and 1 base lay outside the gene matches. CDR3 size: 15 residues. CDR3 protein: CASSVAAGSTDTQYF. CDR3 nucleotides: TGTGCCAGCAGCGTAGCAGCGGGGAGCACAGATACGCAGTATTTT.

This clonotype was observed many times. This sequence joins TRBV27 and TRBJ2-7; 12 bases are a match to TRBD2. This CDR3 is built from 15 residues. J lost 5 bases, V lost 0 bases, and 2 bases had no gene match. CDR1 is MNHEY, CDR2 SMNVEV, per germline (reference sequence). The CDR3 DNA reads TGTGCCAGCAGTTTATCGACTAGCGGGAGCCACGAGCAGTACTTC. Its protein product is CASSLSTSGSHEQYF.